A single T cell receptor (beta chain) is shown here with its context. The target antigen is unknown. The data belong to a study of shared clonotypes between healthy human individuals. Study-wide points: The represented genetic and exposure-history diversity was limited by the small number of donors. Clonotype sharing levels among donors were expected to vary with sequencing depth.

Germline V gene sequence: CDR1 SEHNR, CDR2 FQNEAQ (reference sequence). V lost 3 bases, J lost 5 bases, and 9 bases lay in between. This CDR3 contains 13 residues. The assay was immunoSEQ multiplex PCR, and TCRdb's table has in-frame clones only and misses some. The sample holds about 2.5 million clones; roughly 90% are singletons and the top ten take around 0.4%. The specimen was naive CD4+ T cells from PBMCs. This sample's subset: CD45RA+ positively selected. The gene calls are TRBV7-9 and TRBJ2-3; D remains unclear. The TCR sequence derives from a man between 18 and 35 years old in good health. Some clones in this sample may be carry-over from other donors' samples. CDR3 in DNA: TGTGCCAGCAGCTTTTTCGCGGTAGATACGCAGTATTTT. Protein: CASSFFAVDTQYF.